This TCR beta chain was sequenced for a study of control samples from healthy donors and cancer patients. With 6 bases removed from V and 2 bases from J, the gap between germline ends came to 14 bases. The CDR3 runs to 15 residues. The V gene's germline CDR1 is MNHEY and CDR2 SMNVEV (reference sequence). Generated by immunoSEQ multiplex PCR, the TCRdb table keeps only in-frame clones and is missing some. The table shows tens of thousands of clones, with 70% occurring only once. The sequenced material came from formalin-fixed, paraffin-embedded tissue. V gene TRBV27 combines with J gene TRBJ1-5, with D perhaps matching TRBD1 (5 bases). This receptor was identified in a male donor with melanoma. CDR3: CASSRFGGGNQPQHF. The CDR3 DNA reads as TGTGCCAGCAGCAGGTTTGGGGGGGGCAATCAGCCCCAGCATTTT.